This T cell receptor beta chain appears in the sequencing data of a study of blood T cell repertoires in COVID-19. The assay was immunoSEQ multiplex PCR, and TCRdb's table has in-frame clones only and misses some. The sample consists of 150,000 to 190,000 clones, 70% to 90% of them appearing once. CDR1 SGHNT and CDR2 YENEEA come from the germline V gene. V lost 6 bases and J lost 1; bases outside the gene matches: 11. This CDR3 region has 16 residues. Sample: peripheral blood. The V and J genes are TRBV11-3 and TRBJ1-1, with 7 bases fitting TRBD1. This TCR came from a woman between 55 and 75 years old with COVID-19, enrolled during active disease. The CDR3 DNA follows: TGTGCCAGCAGGAACTCCTCAGGGGGTGGGAACACTGAAGCTTTCTTT. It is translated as CASRNSSGGGNTEAFF.